The rows below give T cell receptor beta chains drawn from one sample of a study of OX40 agonist ivuxolimab in advanced cancers. The table came from immunoSEQ multiplex PCR; TCRdb's copy has only in-frame clones and leaves some out. Among almost 65,000 clones, roughly four fifths were seen once, and the ten largest hold 0.7%. The material sequenced was CD4+ or CD8+ T cells sorted from blood, taken in a trial of the OX40 agonist ivuxolimab. These receptors were collected from an adult with an advanced solid tumor such as melanoma, head and neck, liver or kidney cancer. Each CDR3 is given with its conserved first and last residue. D genes are given only for firm matches. The size of a clone is reported for some rows only, either as once, few or many, or as a class for expanded clones.

d_gene	abundance	j_gene	v_gene	CDR3aa	CDR3nt
.	.	TRBJ1-2	TRBV5-1	CASSLATGSVDGYTF	TGCGCCAGCAGCTTGGCTACAGGGAGTGTAGATGGCTACACCTTC
.	once	TRBJ2-1	TRBV9	CASSVAAFTYNEQFF	TGTGCCAGCAGCGTAGCGGCGTTTACCTACAATGAGCAGTTCTTC
.	few	TRBJ1-5	TRBV7-3	CASSVTADYSNQPQHF	TGTGCCAGCAGCGTAACAGCTGACTATAGCAATCAGCCCCAGCATTTT
TRBD1	few	TRBJ2-7	TRBV6-6	CASSFSGQGGEQYF	TGTGCCAGCAGTTTTTCAGGACAGGGTGGCGAGCAGTACTTC
.	few	TRBJ2-1	TRBV6-1	CASSEGVTGYEQFF	TGTGCCAGCAGTGAAGGCGTCACAGGGTATGAGCAGTTCTTC
.	.	TRBJ1-6	TRBV19	CASSISGRTNSPLHF	TGTGCCAGTAGTATCTCAGGACGAACAAATTCACCCCTCCACTTT
.	.	TRBJ1-6	TRBV11-2	CASSLDTGQPLHF	TGTGCCAGCAGCTTAGATACCGGCCAACCCCTCCACTTT
TRBD2	.	TRBJ2-7	TRBV15	CATSRDPSGNYEQYF	TGTGCCACCAGCAGAGACCCTAGCGGGAATTACGAGCAGTACTTC
.	.	TRBJ1-2	TRBV27	CASSARVLSWGYTF	TGTGCCAGCAGTGCCAGGGTTCTTTCCTGGGGCTACACCTTC
.	.	TRBJ1-2	TRBV27	CASRAASLGGYTF	TGTGCCAGCAGGGCGGCCTCCTTGGGGGGCTACACCTTC